This TCR beta chain was identified during a study of OX40 agonist ivuxolimab in advanced cancers. Only in-frame clones appear in the TCRdb table, and some are missing; sequencing was by immunoSEQ multiplex PCR. Here the sample spans about 60,000 clones, about 83% being singletons. The sample here was CD4+ or CD8+ T cells sorted from blood, taken in a trial of the OX40 agonist ivuxolimab. The clonotype originates from an adult with an advanced solid tumor such as melanoma, head and neck, liver or kidney cancer.

The CDR3 DNA is TGTGCCAGCAGCTTAGCTCAGCTAGTGGGCAATGAGCAGTTCTTC. It yields the protein CASSLAQLVGNEQFF. V usage is TRBV7-9 and J usage is TRBJ2-1; D is unresolved. The CDR3 is 15 residues long. V was pared by 0 bases and J by 6 bases, with 12 bases between. In germline, CDR1 is SEHNR, CDR2 FQNEAQ (reference sequence).